Below are 21 T cell receptor beta chains sequenced from a single sample in a study of blood T cell repertoires in COVID-19. Clones were sequenced by immunoSEQ multiplex PCR, and TCRdb holds only the in-frame ones, with some missing. This sample carries around 120,000 clones, roughly 90% of them seen once, and the ten largest clones take roughly 8.2%. The sequencing input was peripheral blood. These receptors came from a human donor in a cohort sampled during active COVID-19.

This clone showed up just a few times. DNA of the CDR3: TGCAGCGTTGAAGGGACTCGCGATCAGCCCCAGCATTTT. Its translation: CSVEGTRDQPQHF. V gene TRBV29-1 combines with J gene TRBJ1-5; the D is unclear. The ends were cut back, 1 base at V and 5 bases at J, with 9 bases in the middle. The CDR3 has 13 residues. Germline loops: CDR1 SQVTM, CDR2 ANQGSEA.

This chain links TRBV6-5 with TRBJ2-5; tentatively, D is TRBD1 (6 bases). Germline V gene data show CDR1 as MNHEY and CDR2 as SVGAGI. V lost 7 bases and J lost 2, with 17 bases in between. The CDR3 has 15 amino acids. As DNA, the CDR3 is TGTGCCAGCATACCCAGGGGTGGACCGCAAGAGACCCAGTACTTC. As protein: CASIPRGGPQETQYF.

J is TRBJ1-5 and V is TRBV30, with D uncertain. The V end was cut by 0 bases, the J end by 3 bases, with 6 bases between. From germline, CDR1 is GTSNPN and CDR2 SVGIG (reference sequence). The length of the CDR3 is 13 residues. CDR3 sequence (DNA): TGTGCCTGGAGTGTTAATAACAATCAGCCCCAGCATTTT. This sequence encodes CAWSVNNNQPQHF.

The gene calls are TRBV5-5 and TRBJ2-7; D is perhaps TRBD1 (5 bases). This CDR3 has 14 amino acids. With 0 bases removed from V and 3 bases from J, the gap between germline ends came to 10 bases. Germline-derived CDR1 and CDR2 are SGHKS and YYEKEE (reference sequence). CDR3 region: CASSLGQKNYEQYF. The CDR3 DNA sequence: TGTGCCAGCAGCTTGGGACAGAAAAACTACGAGCAGTACTTC.

Concerning this clone: Relative to the germline gene, one junction end is altered; a read error may explain this. The chain employs TRBV20-1 and TRBJ2-1; no firm D call. Germline lookup yields CDR1 DFQATT and CDR2 SNEGSKA (reference sequence). The CDR3 runs 10 residues. DNA for the CDR3: TGCAGTGCTTATTACAGTGAGCAGTTCTTC. It encodes CSAYYSEQFF.

This chain uses TRBV19 with TRBJ2-3; TRBD1 might be the D (6 bases). The CDR3 is 15 residues long. Between the trimmed V and J ends, which lost 4 bases and 1 base, there was a span of 12 bases. The V gene's germline CDR1 is LNHDA and CDR2 SQIVND (reference sequence). The CDR3 is CASSTRDKGTDTQYF. As DNA, the CDR3 is TGTGCCAGTAGTACCCGGGACAAGGGCACAGATACGCAGTATTTT.

This chain joins TRBV6-5 and TRBJ1-1; 7 bases align to TRBD1. CDR3 length: 16 amino acids. The germline gives CDR1 MNHEY, CDR2 SVGAGI. The ends lost 2 bases at V and 0 bases at J; junction bases unmatched: 6. CDR3 coding DNA: TGTGCCAGCAGTTACGTGGGGACAGCCATGAACACTGAAGCTTTCTTT. Residues: CASSYVGTAMNTEAFF.

This chain uses TRBV12-3 or TRBV12-4 with TRBJ2-5, with D unclear. Deletions cut 6 bases from V and 9 bases from J, with 17 bases between. The length of the CDR3 is 13 residues. DNA of the CDR3: TGTGCCAGCAGCCCTGAAGCCCCTACGGCCCAGTACTTC. Protein: CASSPEAPTAQYF.

V and J are TRBV6-5 and TRBJ1-1; 11 bases match TRBD1. J gave up 10 bases and V 2 bases, and 9 bases lay outside the gene matches. CDR3 length equals 15 residues. Germline V CDR1 and CDR2: MNHEY, SVGAGI. The CDR3 protein is CASSYRTGGAASAFF. CDR3 sequence (DNA): TGTGCCAGCAGTTACAGGACAGGGGGCGCCGCCTCAGCTTTCTTT.

This chain uses TRBV7-3 with TRBJ1-1, with 8 bases that match TRBD1. The germline V gene has CDR1 SGHTA and CDR2 FQGTGA. The length of the CDR3 is 14 residues. The V segment lost 5 bases and the J segment 5 bases; nucleotides outside the gene matches: 7. CDR3 in amino acids: CASSPQGAQTEAFF. CDR3 coding DNA: TGTGCCAGCAGCCCCCAGGGGGCACAAACTGAAGCTTTCTTT. Complete variable domain (other parts from reference TRBV7-3 and TRBJ1-1): GAGVSQTPSNKVTEKGKYVELRCDPISGHTALYWYRQSLGQGPEFLIYFQGTGAADDSGLPNDRFFAVRPEGSVSTLKIQRTERGDSAVYLCASSPQGAQTEAFFGQGTRLTVV.

The chain links TRBV11-1 to TRBJ1-1, with unresolved D. The CDR3 has 14 residues. CDR1 SGHAT and CDR2 FQDESV come from the germline V gene (reference sequence). The V and J ends lost 4 bases and 1 base respectively, with 10 bases between them. The CDR3 reads CASSSREGNTEAFF. CDR3 coding DNA: TGTGCCAGCAGCTCGCGCGAGGGGAACACTGAAGCTTTCTTT.

The chain is built from TRBV25-1 and TRBJ2-1; 7 bases line up with TRBD1. Germline values: CDR1 MGHDK, CDR2 SYGVNS. V gave up 6 bases and J gave up 13 bases; unmatched junction bases: 9. The CDR3 length is 12 residues. CDR3 bases: TGTGCCAGCAGCTATTCTAACAGGGGCCAGTTCTTC. Translation: CASSYSNRGQFF.

The chain has TRBV7-9 and TRBJ2-7; possible D gene TRBD1, 6 bases. Trimming took off 2 bases at V and 1 base at J, with 12 bases between the two ends. Germline V gene data show CDR1 as SEHNR and CDR2 as FQNEAQ (reference sequence). CDR3 length: 15 amino acids. The CDR3 region has the DNA TGTGCCAGCAGCTTAACGGACAGTCTTTCCTACGAGCAGTACTTC. It codes for CASSLTDSLSYEQYF.

The chain employs TRBV19 and TRBJ2-2, with TRBD1 matching 7 bases. Per the germline V gene, CDR1 is LNHDA and CDR2 is SQIVND (reference sequence). J lost 0 bases, V lost 6 bases, and 7 bases had no gene match. CDR3 length: 16 residues. CDR3 residues: CASRRGQLANTGELFF. The CDR3 DNA follows: TGTGCCAGTAGGAGGGGGCAACTCGCGAACACCGGGGAGCTGTTTTTT.

This clone was observed a few times. The chain is built from TRBV7-6 and TRBJ1-5; possibly TRBD1 for D (5 bases). CDR3 length equals 14 residues. Looked up from germline, CDR1 is SGHVS and CDR2 is FNYEAQ. The ends were cut back, 5 bases at V and 1 base at J, with 9 bases in the middle. The CDR3 is CASSPGGSNQPQHF. The CDR3 coding sequence is TGTGCCAGCAGCCCCGGGGGGAGCAATCAGCCCCAGCATTTT.

This chain uses TRBV6-5 with TRBJ2-7; 7 bases fit TRBD1. Trimming removed 6 bases from V and 0 bases from J; junction bases left unmatched: 5. Germline values: CDR1 MNHEY, CDR2 SVGAGI. This CDR3 is 14 amino acids long. CDR3 sequence (DNA): TGTGCCAGCAGGATCGGGACAGCCTCCTACGAGCAGTACTTC. Protein sequence: CASRIGTASYEQYF.

The chain employs TRBV10-3 and TRBJ1-2; the D gene is possibly TRBD1 (5 bases). The germline V and J ends were trimmed by 4 bases and 4 bases, with 16 bases remaining between them. Per the germline V gene, CDR1 is ENHRY and CDR2 is SYGVKD. The CDR3 covers 15 residues. The CDR3 spells CAISGEQDTVYGYTF. The CDR3 DNA follows: TGTGCCATCAGTGGGGAACAGGATACGGTCTATGGCTACACCTTC.

The rearrangement links TRBV29-1 to TRBJ1-1, with D unresolved. V was pared by 2 bases and J by 11 bases, with 18 bases between. The CDR3 length is 13 residues. Germline assignment: CDR1 SQVTM and CDR2 ANQGSEA. The CDR3 here is CSVEIVGGLEAFF. The CDR3 nucleotides are TGCAGCGTTGAAATTGTAGGAGGGTTGGAGGCTTTCTTT.

This chain connects TRBV7-3 to TRBJ1-1, with a tentative D call TRBD1 (5 bases). The CDR3 length is 15 residues. Germline V gives CDR1 SGHTA, CDR2 FQGTGA. Trimming pared 3 bases from V and 4 bases from J, leaving 15 bases between. Here the CDR3 reads CASSFSGRGGTEAFF. In DNA form, the CDR3 reads TGTGCCAGCAGCTTCAGCGGGCGTGGGGGCACTGAAGCTTTCTTT. The whole variable domain, filled in from reference TRBV7-3 and TRBJ1-1, reads GAGVSQTPSNKVTEKGKYVELRCDPISGHTALYWYRQSLGQGPEFLIYFQGTGAADDSGLPNDRFFAVRPEGSVSTLKIQRTERGDSAVYLCASSFSGRGGTEAFFGQGTRLTVV.

This clone was counted ten times or more. Other DNA sequences in the sample encode the same CDR3. The V and J genes are TRBV4-1 and TRBJ2-2; 9 bases are a match to TRBD2. Germline CDR1 reads MGHRA; CDR2 reads YSYEKL. Unmatched junction bases numbered 5, after V lost 1 base and J lost 5 bases. The CDR3 spans 16 residues. CDR3 DNA sequence: TGCGCCAGCAGCCAAGTAGGCGGGGGGGGAACCGGGGAGCTGTTTTTT. Its translation is CASSQVGGGGTGELFF.

The V and J genes are TRBV4-1 and TRBJ2-1; 7 nucleotides match TRBD1. The CDR3 is made up of 17 amino acids. CDR1 and CDR2 from the germline V gene are MGHRA and YSYEKL. V lost 1 base to trimming and J lost 3 bases; unmatched junction nucleotides: 9. CDR3 coding DNA: TGCGCCAGCAGCCAAGGGAACCGGGACAGAATCTACAATGAGCAGTTCTTC. This encodes CASSQGNRDRIYNEQFF.